This TCR beta chain was recorded in a study of regulatory T cells in long-lasting Graves disease. Findings and limits, study-wide: Relative to new patients (roughly 970), persistent patients exhibited greater sharing of public clonotypes (more than 2,500). There were preferences for TRBV28, TRBJ1-2 and TRBJ2-5 in persistent disease.

Germline CDR1 is LNHDA and CDR2 is SQIVND (reference sequence). The ends were cut back, 1 base at V and 2 bases at J, with 27 bases in the middle. This CDR3 is 21 amino acids long. As regards this clonotype: Its target is not known.

Arm-PCR of CDR3 regions and iRepertoire HTBI primers were the basis on which TCR beta libraries were built. Per the original data handling: Across all samples, just over 60 TRBV segments and around 14 TRBJ segments were identified. One entry per CDR3 protein results from TCRdb running MiXCR on the multiplex PCR reads. TCRdb's processing, not the authors', yielded these V and J calls. The sample lists fewer than 400,000 distinct CDR3 sequences; less than 20% were seen once. The time point is: persistent/refractory GD, antithyroid drugs over 5 years with positive TRAb. Preparation of the TCR library used RNA extracted from PBMCs.

The receptor was isolated from a female donor with Graves disease. This chain joins TRBV19 and TRBJ1-5, with D unresolved. The sample in question was peripheral blood mononuclear cells (PBMCs), obtained when the disease was refractory, from a patient treated with antithyroid drugs. CDR3 nucleotide sequence: TGTGCCAGTAGTATAGGGAGACTCCGGGCCTCTATAATCCAGGGCAATCAGCCCCAGCATTTT. It yields the protein CASSIGRLRASIIQGNQPQHF.